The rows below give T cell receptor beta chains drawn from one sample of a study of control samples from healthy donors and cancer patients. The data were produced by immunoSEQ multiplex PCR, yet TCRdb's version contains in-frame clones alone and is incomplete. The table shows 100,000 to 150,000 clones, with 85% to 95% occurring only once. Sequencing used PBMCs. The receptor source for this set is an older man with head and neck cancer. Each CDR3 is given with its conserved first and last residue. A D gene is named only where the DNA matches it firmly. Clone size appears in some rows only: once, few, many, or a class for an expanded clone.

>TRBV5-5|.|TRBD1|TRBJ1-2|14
TGTGCCAGCAGCTTGTGGGACAGGGGTTTGTTGTACACCTTC
CASSLWDRGLLYTF
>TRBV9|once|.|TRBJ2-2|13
TGTGCCAGCAGCGTAGGGCGTTCCGGGGAGCTGTTTTTT
CASSVGRSGELFF
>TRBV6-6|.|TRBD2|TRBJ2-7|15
TGTGCCAGCAGTCCATTAGCGGGAGTGACGCACGAGCAGTACTTC
CASSPLAGVTHEQYF
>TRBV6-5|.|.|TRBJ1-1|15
TGTGCCAGCAGTCAACCACAAGGGCCGTACACTGAAGCTTTCTTT
CASSQPQGPYTEAFF
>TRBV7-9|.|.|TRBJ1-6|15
TGTGCCAGCAGCTTACAAGGGGTTTATAATTCACCCCTCCACTTT
CASSLQGVYNSPLHF
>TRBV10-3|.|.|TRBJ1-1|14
TGTGCCACCCTGTCCTTCGGAGGTATAACTGAAGCTTTCTTT
CATLSFGGITEAFF
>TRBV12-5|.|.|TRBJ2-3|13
TGTGCTAGTGGCTCCACAGGGACAGATACGCAGTATTTT
CASGSTGTDTQYF
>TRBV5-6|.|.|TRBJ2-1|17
TGTGCCAGCAGCTCCGAGGGACTTCTTAGCTCCTACAATGAGCAGTTCTTC
CASSSEGLLSSYNEQFF
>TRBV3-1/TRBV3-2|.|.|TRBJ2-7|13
TGTGCCAGCAGCCTCGGGGGCGGGGTTGAGCAGTACTTC
CASSLGGGVEQYF
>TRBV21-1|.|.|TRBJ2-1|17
TGTGCCAGCAGCAAAGAGGGTCGGGAGGGGACTGACAATGAGCAGTTCTTC
CASSKEGREGTDNEQFF
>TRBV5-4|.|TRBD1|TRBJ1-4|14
TGTGCCAGCAGCCGGCAGGGGGTGGAGGAAAAACTGTTTTTT
CASSRQGVEEKLFF
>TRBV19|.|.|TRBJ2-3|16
TGTGCCAGTAGTACCGCAGGGGCGTGGGGCACAGATACGCAGTATTTT
CASSTAGAWGTDTQYF
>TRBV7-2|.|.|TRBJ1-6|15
TGTGCCAGCAGCCCCCGGGACGGACCTAATTCACCCCTCCACTTT
CASSPRDGPNSPLHF
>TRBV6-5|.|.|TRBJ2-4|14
TGTGCCAGCAGCACCGGGATAGCCAAAAACATTCAGTACTTC
CASSTGIAKNIQYF